This T cell receptor beta chain was identified in a study of blood T cell repertoires in COVID-19 (dated by TCRdb to about 2020). Broadly, across the study: Samples covering the acute and convalescent phases of COVID-19 were provided by collaborators in the United States, Italy and Spain. Where HLA class I and class II types were available, the types were taken from metadata supplied by the sample provider, not from assay-based typing. Deeply sampled blood TCRbeta repertoires from subjects exposed to, actively infected with, or recovered from COVID-19 were included in the dataset. The prospective study material was composed of cDNA or gDNA derived from T cells, B-cell-depleted T cells, or PBMCs. Samples came from the ongoing ImmuneRACE study (first 160 participants) plus 1,254 subjects from 6 global collaborators. The repertoires were released in a freely available public database meant as a resource for research on the immune response to SARS-CoV-2. Nearly every sample came with metadata listing a de-identified subject ID, COVID-19 status, age in years and sex.

The immunoSEQ Assay, a bias-controlled multiplex PCR, was used to amplify TCRbeta CDR3 regions from genomic DNA. The paper's data handling went like this. Nucleated cell counts per sample were estimated from amplification of reference gene primers within the assay. To quantify the absolute abundance of each unique TCRbeta CDR3 rearrangement, sequence reads were collapsed and filtered. Productive Simpson clonality was computed per sample as the square root of Simpson's diversity index over productive rearrangements. TCRdb mirrors the immuneACCESS table, restricted to in-frame sequences. Some clones are absent from its copies; in checked studies, under half trace to an unresolved V gene, and the reason for the others is unknown. V and J calls plus clone size are reproduced from that table; the DNA served to infer D and trimming. In all, the sample holds tens of thousands of clones, and around 84% of those were seen once. The ten largest clonotypes hold approximately 2.5% of the sample.

Reading from cysteine to phenylalanine, the CDR3 counts 15 amino acids. The entry retains the CDR3 DNA only, 45 bases that are in frame from base 1. V loses 4 bases, J loses 5 bases, and the germline ends lie 15 bases apart. For CDR1 and CDR2, the germline V gene lists SGHRS and YFSETQ. Collaborating institutions collected whole blood in K2EDTA tubes following their own protocols. Collaborator samples were shipped for TCRbeta analysis as frozen whole blood, isolated PBMCs, or DNA extracted from either sample type. Study-wide conclusions, independent of this receptor: The quantity of clinical and demographic metadata differed by source and by participant and was supplied without curation.

In the case of this clone: The antigen it binds to is not known. No much larger clonotype is one base removed from it; base qualities were not supplied.

This clonotype was obtained from a man aged 45-65 years with acute or convalescent COVID-19. The specimen was peripheral blood. The chain is made from TRBV5-1 and TRBJ1-4; a weak D assignment points to TRBD1 (5 bases agree). In nucleotides, the sequence is TGCGCCAGCAGCCCCAAGTCGGGGGGAAATGAAAAACTGTTTTTT. Its amino acids are CASSPKSGGNEKLFF.